Following are 32 T cell receptor beta chains from one sample sequenced in a study of T cells expressing NK-cell markers. TCRdb derives one entry per CDR3 protein from the 5' RACE reads, leaving out DNA. The sample table includes some 340,000 distinct CDR3 sequences. Sequences were obtained from blood T cells: a sorted CD56 or NKG2C T cell subset, CD4+ or CD8+ T cells, or bulk PBMC T cells (not recorded which). All receptors derive from a man aged 18-75 years in good health.

The chain combines TRBV7-8 with TRBJ2-7; the D call of TRBD1 rests on TCRdb alone, since no DNA is present to check it. CDR3 length: 14 residues. The germline gives CDR1 SGHVS, CDR2 FQNEAQ. The CDR3 loop reads CASTPGAILNEQYF.

The chain is built from TRBV2 and TRBJ2-3. This CDR3 has 16 amino acids. Germline lookup yields CDR1 SNHLY and CDR2 FYNNEI. CDR3 region: CASSEELGPYTDTQYF.

This sequence joins TRBV5-1 and TRBJ1-1. Per germline, CDR1 SGHRS and CDR2 YFSETQ. CDR3 length equals 14 residues. The chain's CDR3 is CASSRDGPSGEAFF. The entire variable domain, with the rest obtained from reference TRBV5-1 and TRBJ1-1, is as follows: KAGVTQTPRYLIKTRGQQVTLSCSPISGHRSVSWYQQTPGQGLQFLFEYFSETQRNKGNFPGRFSGRQFSNSRSEMNVSTLELGDSALYLCASSRDGPSGEAFFGQGTRLTVV.

This rearrangement joins TRBV20-1 to TRBJ2-3; the TCRdb call, TRBD1, lacks DNA for checking. Germline V gene sequence: CDR1 DFQATT, CDR2 SNEGSKA (reference sequence). The CDR3 runs to 16 residues. CDR3 sequence reads: CSAIHRVASSTDTQYF.

This chain connects TRBV20-1 to TRBJ2-7; TCRdb's D call, TRBD1, is unchecked because there is no DNA. There are 16 residues in the CDR3. Germline assignment: CDR1 DFQATT and CDR2 SNEGSKA (reference sequence). The CDR3 sequence is CSARRDRRLEPYEQYF.

The rearrangement joins TRBV7-2 to TRBJ2-2; absent DNA, TCRdb's TRBD1 call cannot be checked. The germline V gene has CDR1 SGHTA and CDR2 FQGNSA. CDR3 size: 16 residues. This chain's CDR3 is CASSPHPGTATGELFF.

The V gene is TRBV7-9, the J gene TRBJ1-4; the TCRdb D gene call, TRBD1, has no DNA to confirm it. Germline lookup yields CDR1 SEHNR and CDR2 FQNEAQ (reference sequence). The CDR3 has 16 amino acids. Here the CDR3 reads CASSLAFGAANEKLFF.

The V gene is TRBV28, the J gene TRBJ2-1. From germline, CDR1 is MDHEN and CDR2 SYDVKM. The CDR3 length is 14 residues. CDR3 protein: CASSFSDNYNEQFF.

This sequence joins TRBV7-9 and TRBJ2-5. The CDR3 consists of 13 residues. Germline V gives CDR1 SEHNR, CDR2 FQNEAQ (reference sequence). CDR3 protein: CASSLPAMKTQYF.

The V call is TRBV5-1, the J call TRBJ2-3. The CDR3 is 14 residues long. Per germline, CDR1 SGHRS and CDR2 YFSETQ. The CDR3 loop reads CASSLLYPTDTQYF.

The rearrangement links TRBV20-1 to TRBJ2-7; the TRBD1 assignment by TCRdb is unverifiable without DNA. Germline CDR1 and CDR2: DFQATT and SNEGSKA (reference sequence). The CDR3 runs to 15 residues. CDR3 in amino acids: CSASFAGQGSYEQYF.

This chain uses TRBV7-2 with TRBJ2-2; lacking DNA, the TRBD1 call made by TCRdb goes unchecked. In germline, CDR1 is SGHTA, CDR2 FQGNSA. The CDR3 runs 13 residues. The CDR3 sequence: CASSPGGSGELFF.

The V gene is TRBV7-6, the J gene TRBJ2-3; the TRBD2 assignment by TCRdb is unverifiable without DNA. Germline CDR1 and CDR2: SGHVS and FNYEAQ. The CDR3 extends over 17 amino acids. CDR3 region: CASSLLAGGTSTDTQYF.

The chain is built from TRBV28 and TRBJ1-1; there is no DNA to check the TCRdb D call of TRBD1. This CDR3 is built from 16 residues. Germline CDR1 and CDR2: MDHEN and SYDVKM. CDR3 sequence reads: CASSLFGTGQLTEAFF.

This CDR3 is CASKLSGLQNIQYF. This chain joins TRBV6-1 and TRBJ2-4; TCRdb lists TRBD2, though no DNA is available to test this call. This CDR3 has 14 residues. Germline V gene sequence: CDR1 MNHNS, CDR2 SASEGT.

V and J are TRBV20-1 and TRBJ2-1; absent DNA, TCRdb's TRBD2 call cannot be checked. Per the germline V gene, CDR1 is DFQATT and CDR2 is SNEGSKA (reference sequence). The CDR3 consists of 16 residues. The CDR3 sequence is CSARPSGGGSYNEQFF.

This chain's CDR3 is CASSLGSVPGRNEQFF. V gene TRBV12-3 or TRBV12-4 combines with J gene TRBJ2-1; TCRdb names TRBD1, which stays unverified in the absence of DNA. This CDR3 comprises 16 residues.

The rearrangement uses TRBV5-1 and TRBJ2-5. The germline CDR1 and CDR2 sequences are SGHRS and YFSETQ. The CDR3 sequence is 15 residues long. The CDR3 here is CASSLEGPWRETQYF.

The chain recombines TRBV18 with TRBJ2-1. This CDR3 has 13 amino acids. CDR1 KGHSH and CDR2 LQKENI come from the germline V gene. The CDR3 sequence: CASSLKYDNEQFF. The full variable domain, rest sourced from reference TRBV18 and TRBJ2-1, is NAGVMQNPRHLVRRRGQEARLRCSPMKGHSHVYWYRQLPEEGLKFMVYLQKENIIDESGMPKERFSAEFPKEGPSILRIQQVVRGDSAAYFCASSLKYDNEQFFGPGTRLTVL.

The chain uses TRBV6-5 and TRBJ1-6; no DNA is available, so the TRBD1 call from TCRdb remains unchecked. Germline V lookup: CDR1 MNHEY, CDR2 SVGAGI. The length of the CDR3 is 16 residues. The CDR3 sequence: CASSYQGGVYNSPLHF.

V is TRBV6-2 or TRBV6-3 and J is TRBJ2-3; TCRdb returns TRBD1, unconfirmable since there is no DNA. The CDR3 totals 17 residues. Germline V gene sequence: CDR1 MNHEY, CDR2 SVGEGT. The CDR3 region is CASRSGPHVPLTDTQYF.

The V and J genes are TRBV3-1 and TRBJ2-7; the D call from TCRdb, TRBD1, cannot be confirmed without DNA. The CDR3 consists of 16 residues. Germline values: CDR1 LGHDT, CDR2 YNNKEL (reference sequence). CDR3 in amino acids: CASSQDRAGTTYEQYF.

The chain recombines TRBV15 with TRBJ2-7; TCRdb picks TRBD1, but there is no DNA to check that call. There are 15 residues in the CDR3. Germline values: CDR1 LNHNV, CDR2 YYDKDF (reference sequence). The CDR3 loop is CATSRVSQGRYEQYF.

The CDR3 reads CATSDAGVGTDTQYF. V usage is TRBV24-1 and J usage is TRBJ2-3; TCRdb's D call of TRBD1 is untestable without DNA. CDR3 size: 15 residues. In germline, CDR1 is KGHDR, CDR2 SFDVKD.

The chain has TRBV11-2 and TRBJ1-2; TCRdb designates TRBD1, a call that cannot be tested without DNA. Germline assignment: CDR1 SGHAT and CDR2 FQNNGV. The CDR3 sequence is 14 residues long. The CDR3 loop is CASSFSGSPYGYTF.

The V call is TRBV9, the J call TRBJ2-1; TCRdb gives TRBD2 as the D gene, but with no DNA this cannot be confirmed. The CDR3 consists of 18 residues. Germline V gene sequence: CDR1 SGDLS, CDR2 YYNGEE. CDR3 in amino acids: CASSVAPRLAGSYNEQFF.

This chain joins TRBV3-1 and TRBJ2-7; TCRdb proposes TRBD1, but this gene call is untestable without DNA. The CDR3 sequence is 15 residues long. In germline, CDR1 is LGHDT, CDR2 YNNKEL (reference sequence). Here the CDR3 reads CASSQGLENTYEQYF.

This chain links TRBV10-3 with TRBJ2-1; TCRdb's D call of TRBD2 is untestable without DNA. CDR3 length: 15 residues. The germline V gene encodes CDR1 ENHRY and CDR2 SYGVKD. The CDR3 reads CAIRGASGGYNEQFF.

V gene TRBV5-6 combines with J gene TRBJ2-7; TCRdb proposes TRBD1, but this gene call is untestable without DNA. Germline CDR1 SGHDT, CDR2 YYEEEE. This CDR3 is built from 14 residues. The CDR3 loop is CASRPGITSYEQYF.

The chain carries TRBV2 and TRBJ2-7; TCRdb's D call, TRBD1, is unchecked because there is no DNA. This CDR3 comprises 15 residues. CDR1 and CDR2 (germline): SNHLY, FYNNEI. The chain's CDR3 is CASSGLGTALYEQYF.

This rearrangement joins TRBV7-2 to TRBJ1-2. Per the germline V gene, CDR1 is SGHTA and CDR2 is FQGNSA. This CDR3 is built from 15 residues. The CDR3 spells CASSLYPGEGYGYTF. The full variable domain, with the rest looked up from reference TRBV7-2 and TRBJ1-2, is GAGVSQSPSNKVTEKGKDVELRCDPISGHTALYWYRQSLGQGLEFLIYFQGNSAPDKSGLPSDRFSAERTGGSVSTLTIQRTQQEDSAVYLCASSLYPGEGYGYTFGSGTRLTVV.

The chain combines TRBV11-3 with TRBJ2-5. This CDR3 has 16 amino acids. The germline gives CDR1 SGHNT, CDR2 YENEEA. The CDR3 here is CASSFTAEIGTETQYF.